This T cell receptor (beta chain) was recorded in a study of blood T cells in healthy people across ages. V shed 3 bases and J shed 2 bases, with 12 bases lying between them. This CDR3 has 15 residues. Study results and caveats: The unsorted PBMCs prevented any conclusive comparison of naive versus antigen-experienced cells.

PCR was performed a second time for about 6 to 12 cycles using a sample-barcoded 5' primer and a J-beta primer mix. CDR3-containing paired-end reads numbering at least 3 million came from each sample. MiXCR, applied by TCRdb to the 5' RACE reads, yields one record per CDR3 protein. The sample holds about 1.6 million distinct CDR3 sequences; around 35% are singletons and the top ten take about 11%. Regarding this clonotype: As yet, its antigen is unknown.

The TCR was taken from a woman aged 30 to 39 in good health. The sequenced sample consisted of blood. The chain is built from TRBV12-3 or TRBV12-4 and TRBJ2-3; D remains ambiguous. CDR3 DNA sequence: TGTGCCAGCAGTTTTTCGGGCACCCCCACAGATACGCAGTATTTT. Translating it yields CASSFSGTPTDTQYF.